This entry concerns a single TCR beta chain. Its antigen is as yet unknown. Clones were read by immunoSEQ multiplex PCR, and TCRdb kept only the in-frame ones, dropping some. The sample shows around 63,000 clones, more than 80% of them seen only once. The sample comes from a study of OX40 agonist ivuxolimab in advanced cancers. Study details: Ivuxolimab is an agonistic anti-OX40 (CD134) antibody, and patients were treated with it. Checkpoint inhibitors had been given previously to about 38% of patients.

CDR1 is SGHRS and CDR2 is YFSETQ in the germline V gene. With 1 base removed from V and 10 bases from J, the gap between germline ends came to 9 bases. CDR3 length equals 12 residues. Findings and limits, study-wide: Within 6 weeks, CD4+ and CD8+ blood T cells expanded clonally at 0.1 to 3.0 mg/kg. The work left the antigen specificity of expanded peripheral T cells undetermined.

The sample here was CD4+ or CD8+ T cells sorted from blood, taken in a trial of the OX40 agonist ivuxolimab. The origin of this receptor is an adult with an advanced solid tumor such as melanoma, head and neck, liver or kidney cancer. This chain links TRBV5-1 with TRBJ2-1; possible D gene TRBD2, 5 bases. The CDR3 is CASSLLPGEQFF. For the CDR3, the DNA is TGCGCCAGCAGCTTGCTCCCGGGAGAGCAGTTCTTC.